The TCR beta chain under discussion was sequenced for a study of monozygotic twins with inflammatory bowel disease. CDR3 length equals 12 residues. CDR1 SGHRS and CDR2 YFSETQ come from the germline V gene. A note on this clonotype: Its antigen is still unknown.

Study-wide points: Using the inverse Simpson index, IBD patients had lower TCRbeta diversity than healthy co-twins.

The UMIs carried a 6-nucleotide sample barcode, and they were added by template switching. Each CDR3 protein gets one entry in TCRdb, which reprocessed the 5' RACE reads and gives no DNA. Its table records some 440,000 distinct CDR3 sequences. The receptor's source is a human donor with ulcerative colitis or Crohn's disease, or a healthy co-twin of an affected twin (not recorded which). Material for sequencing was blood. J is TRBJ2-1 and V is TRBV5-1. The CDR3 loop reads CASSLGWNEQFF.